Presented here are 6 T cell receptor beta chains from one specimen sequenced in a study of blood T cell repertoires in COVID-19. Some clones are missing from TCRdb's copy, which holds only in-frame ones; the method was immunoSEQ multiplex PCR. The sample consists of hundreds of thousands of clones, about nine tenths of them appearing once. Sequencing was carried out using peripheral blood. The receptors originated from a woman in her seventies with COVID-19, enrolled during active disease.

As to this clone: Other DNA sequences in the same sample also yield this CDR3. This chain links TRBV27 with TRBJ2-1, with 12 bases identical to TRBD2. Germline assignment: CDR1 MNHEY and CDR2 SMNVEV (reference sequence). V lost 4 bases, J lost 7 bases, and 5 bases stayed unmatched. This CDR3 has 15 amino acids. This CDR3 reads CASSYLAGGLNEQFF. The CDR3 coding sequence is TGTGCCAGCAGTTACCTAGCGGGGGGGCTGAATGAGCAGTTCTTC.

V and J are TRBV3-1 (or the pseudogene TRBV3-2) and TRBJ2-2; 7 bases are a match to TRBD2. V lost 2 bases and J lost 7; bases outside the gene matches: 10. This CDR3 has 16 residues. Germline assignment: CDR1 LGHDT and CDR2 YNNKEL (reference sequence). Here the CDR3 reads CASSQKGTTGVGELFF. Here the CDR3 DNA reads TGTGCCAGCAGCCAAAAAGGGACTACCGGCGTCGGGGAGCTGTTTTTT.

The chain employs TRBV7-2 and TRBJ2-5, with 10 bases fitting TRBD2. The trim removed 6 bases at V and 7 bases at J, leaving 14 bases unmatched. This CDR3 region has 16 residues. Germline V gene sequence: CDR1 SGHTA, CDR2 FQGNSA. CDR3 nucleotide sequence: TGTGCCAGCAGACTAGAGCGTCAGCGGGGGGGAGGGACCCAGTACTTC. Translated: CASRLERQRGGGTQYF. The complete variable domain, with remaining parts taken from reference TRBV7-2 and TRBJ2-5, reads GAGVSQSPSNKVTEKGKDVELRCDPISGHTALYWYRQSLGQGLEFLIYFQGNSAPDKSGLPSDRFSAERTGGSVSTLTIQRTQQEDSAVYLCASRLERQRGGGTQYFGPGTRLLVL.

This clone was recorded a few times. V usage is TRBV29-1 and J usage is TRBJ1-2, with D maybe TRBD1 (6 bases). Germline loops: CDR1 SQVTM, CDR2 ANQGSEA. The CDR3 loop spans 12 amino acids. Trimming took off 4 bases at V and 5 bases at J, with 11 bases between the two ends. CDR3 region: CSVGAGEYGYTF. The CDR3 region has the DNA TGCAGCGTTGGGGCAGGGGAGTATGGCTACACCTTC.

The chain couples TRBV18 to TRBJ1-2, with 10 bases that match TRBD1. CDR3 size: 14 residues. The trim removed 4 bases at V and 6 bases at J, leaving 5 bases unmatched. Germline V gene lookup returns CDR1 KGHSH and CDR2 LQKENI. The CDR3 reads CASSRGTGVHGYTF. The CDR3 bases are TGTGCCAGCTCACGTGGGACAGGGGTCCATGGCTACACCTTC.

The chain carries TRBV30 and TRBJ1-6; D unclear. V gave up 7 bases and J gave up 7 bases, with 17 bases separating them. Germline V gene data show CDR1 as GTSNPN and CDR2 as SVGIG (reference sequence). The CDR3 runs to 14 residues. In nucleotides, the CDR3 is TGTGCCTCCTCGTCGGGGAAAGAGAATTCACCCCTCCACTTT. Protein sequence: CASSSGKENSPLHF.